These 32 T cell receptor beta chains were all obtained from the same sample, sequenced in a study of cytomegalovirus exposure and HLA in healthy donors. The PCR ran on 60 Vbeta and 13 Jbeta primers. Assay used: immunoSEQ multiplex PCR; TCRdb lists only in-frame clones, some missing. Its listing shows 110,000 to 150,000 clones. The sequenced material came from PBMCs. All receptors come from a male donor in good health and CMV-seronegative.

V and J are TRBV11-2 and TRBJ1-1; TRBD1 agrees at 7 bases. CDR1 and CDR2 from the germline V gene are SGHAT and FQNNGV. V lost 1 base and J lost 5; bases outside the gene matches: 7. CDR3 size: 15 residues. The CDR3 DNA follows: TGTGCCAGCAGCTTAGGCAGGGGGTCGGTTACTGAAGCTTTCTTT. This gives the protein CASSLGRGSVTEAFF.

The chain links TRBV2 to TRBJ2-5; D uncertain. The length of the CDR3 is 14 residues. V was cut by 3 bases and J by 4 bases, with 12 bases left in between. Germline V gives CDR1 SNHLY, CDR2 FYNNEI. The CDR3 bases are TGTGCCAGCAGTGATTCATCACCGGGAGAGACCCAGTACTTC. It codes for CASSDSSPGETQYF.

The CDR3 DNA reads TGCGCCAGCAGCGTCGGACAGGTTGATTCCTACAATGAGCAGTTCTTC. Its protein is CASSVGQVDSYNEQFF. This chain uses TRBV5-1 with TRBJ2-1; 7 bases fit TRBD1. V lost 4 bases and J lost 1; bases outside the gene matches: 8. This CDR3 comprises 16 residues. Germline V gives CDR1 SGHRS, CDR2 YFSETQ.

The chain carries TRBV7-3 and TRBJ2-2; TRBD2 matches 8 bases. Trimming took 4 bases from V and 3 from J; bases not matched to a gene: 7. CDR1 and CDR2 (germline): SGHTA, FQGTGA. CDR3 length: 16 amino acids. The CDR3 DNA reads TGTGCCAGCAGCTCTCGCCCCGGGGGGGACACCGGGGAGCTGTTTTTT. This codes for CASSSRPGGDTGELFF.

This CDR3 is CSVDTGTGGSTPRFKAFF. For the CDR3, the DNA is TGCAGCGTTGATACCGGGACAGGGGGCTCTACTCCGCGATTTAAAGCTTTCTTT. The V and J genes are TRBV29-1 and TRBJ1-1; 12 nucleotides match TRBD1. V was clipped by 3 bases and J by 9 bases; unmatched bases: 20. Germline assignment: CDR1 SQVTM and CDR2 ANQGSEA. The CDR3 sequence is 18 residues long.

The chain combines TRBV27 with TRBJ2-7, with TRBD2 matching over 8 bases. The CDR3 contains 16 residues. Trimming at V came to 6 bases and at J to 0 bases, leaving 10 bases not matched to a gene. CDR1 MNHEY and CDR2 SMNVEV come from the germline V gene (reference sequence). DNA for the CDR3: TGTGCCAGCAGCCGGCTTGGAGCGGGGGACTCCTACGAGCAGTACTTC. It specifies CASSRLGAGDSYEQYF.

The V gene is TRBV27, the J gene TRBJ2-3; 14 bases fit TRBD2. CDR1 is MNHEY and CDR2 is SMNVEV in the germline V gene (reference sequence). This CDR3 spans 16 amino acids. The V gene end was trimmed by 3 bases and the J gene end by 7 bases; junction bases not matched to a gene: 6. The CDR3 here is CASSFVTSGGANTQYF. CDR3 DNA sequence: TGTGCCAGCAGTTTTGTGACTAGCGGGGGGGCAAATACGCAGTATTTT.

The chain carries TRBV29-1 and TRBJ1-2; no definite D call. V lost 3 bases, J lost 8 bases, and 16 bases lay in between. Germline V lookup: CDR1 SQVTM, CDR2 ANQGSEA. This CDR3 comprises 13 residues. This chain's CDR3 is CSVDGAPLGGYTF. The CDR3 nucleotides read TGCAGCGTTGATGGAGCTCCTCTCGGGGGCTACACCTTC.

The rearrangement joins TRBV7-8 to TRBJ1-2; TRBD1 might be the D (5 bases). There are 15 residues in the CDR3. Germline loops: CDR1 SGHVS, CDR2 FQNEAQ. V was shortened by 2 bases and J by 1 base, with 11 bases between the two germline ends. This CDR3 reads CASSLSAGINYGYTF. In DNA form, the CDR3 reads TGTGCCAGCAGCTTATCGGCAGGGATTAACTATGGCTACACCTTC.

The V call is TRBV5-6, the J call TRBJ2-5; 7 nucleotides match TRBD1. Looked up from germline, CDR1 is SGHDT and CDR2 is YYEEEE. Germline trimming cut 1 base from V and 3 bases from J; bases unmatched to any gene: 3. The CDR3 runs to 14 residues. In DNA, the CDR3 is TGTGCCAGCAGCTTGACAGGGGTGGAAGAGACCCAGTACTTC. Translation gives CASSLTGVEETQYF.

This chain links TRBV10-1 with TRBJ2-1, with 8 bases aligning to TRBD2. This CDR3 comprises 16 residues. Germline V gives CDR1 WNHNN, CDR2 SYGVQD (reference sequence). V lost 3 bases, J lost 1 base, and 5 bases stayed unmatched. CDR3 nucleotide sequence: TGCGCCAGCAGTGACTCGGGACTAGTTTCCTACAATGAGCAGTTCTTC. Translation: CASSDSGLVSYNEQFF.

The CDR3 DNA sequence: TGTGCCAGCAGTGAACAGGACGGGAGAAGGTACAATGAGCAGTTCTTC. Translating it yields CASSEQDGRRYNEQFF. The V gene is TRBV6-1, the J gene TRBJ2-1; possible D gene TRBD2, 6 bases. Trimming stripped 2 bases from V and 4 bases from J, with 15 bases between. CDR3 size: 16 residues. Germline V gene data show CDR1 as MNHNS and CDR2 as SASEGT.

The chain joins TRBV6-5 to TRBJ2-3, with 7 bases aligning to TRBD2. Germline CDR1 MNHEY, CDR2 SVGAGI. The trim removed 5 bases at V and 3 bases at J, leaving 2 bases unmatched. The CDR3 length is 13 residues. This CDR3 is CASSRLATDTQYF. CDR3 sequence (DNA): TGTGCCAGCAGTAGACTAGCTACAGATACGCAGTATTTT.

The rearrangement links TRBV28 to TRBJ2-5, with TRBD1 matching over 7 bases. With 4 bases clipped from V and 5 bases from J, the junction kept 10 bases outside the gene matches. The CDR3 covers 15 residues. Germline values: CDR1 MDHEN, CDR2 SYDVKM. This CDR3 is CASSSHRGRIETQYF. The CDR3 nucleotides read TGTGCCAGCAGTTCGCACAGGGGACGCATCGAGACCCAGTACTTC.

V and J are TRBV14 and TRBJ2-4, with TRBD1 identical over 9 bases. Unmatched junction bases numbered 3, after V lost 1 base and J lost 2 bases. This CDR3 comprises 16 residues. Germline CDR1 reads SGHDN; CDR2 reads FVKESK. CDR3 residues: CASSQGDRVTKNIQYF. The CDR3 DNA is TGTGCCAGCAGCCAAGGGGACAGGGTAACCAAAAACATTCAGTACTTC.

The chain employs TRBV11-3 and TRBJ1-2, with a tentative D call TRBD1 (5 bases). CDR3 length: 13 residues. V was pared by 4 bases and J by 7 bases, with 13 bases between. The germline gives CDR1 SGHNT, CDR2 YENEEA. The CDR3 DNA reads TGTGCCAGCAGCTCGCTTGGAGGGGCTGGCTACACCTTC. Translated, it gives CASSSLGGAGYTF.

This sequence joins TRBV30 and TRBJ2-1; 9 positions match TRBD2. V shed 4 bases and J 2 bases; nucleotides not matched to a gene: 6. The CDR3 covers 15 residues. In germline, CDR1 is GTSNPN, CDR2 SVGIG (reference sequence). For the CDR3, the DNA is TGTGCCTGGACTCTTAGCGGGAGAGCCTACAATGAGCAGTTCTTC. This sequence encodes CAWTLSGRAYNEQFF. Variable domain in full (rest from reference TRBV30 and TRBJ2-1): SQTIHQWPATLVQPVGSPLSLECTVEGTSNPNLYWYRQAAGRGLQLLFYSVGIGQISSEVPQNLSASRPQDRQFILSSKKLLLSDSGFYLCAWTLSGRAYNEQFFGPGTRLTVL.

This chain connects TRBV11-2 to TRBJ2-1, with TRBD2 matching 7 bases. V gave up 5 bases and J gave up 7 bases; unmatched junction bases: 8. The CDR3 covers 14 residues. Germline loops: CDR1 SGHAT, CDR2 FQNNGV. CDR3 sequence reads: CASSPSGIANEQFF. CDR3 bases: TGTGCCAGCAGCCCGAGCGGGATAGCAAATGAGCAGTTCTTC.

This chain uses TRBV6-5 with TRBJ2-1; perhaps TRBD2 as D (5 bases). The CDR3 extends over 14 amino acids. Per the germline V gene, CDR1 is MNHEY and CDR2 is SVGAGI. V lost 6 bases and J lost 1, with 10 bases in between. CDR3: CASRDPGSYNEQFF. The CDR3 DNA follows: TGTGCCAGCAGAGACCCGGGGTCCTACAATGAGCAGTTCTTC.

This chain links TRBV30 with TRBJ1-1; D is unclear. The germline CDR1 and CDR2 sequences are GTSNPN and SVGIG (reference sequence). The CDR3 has 13 residues. Trimming cost V 5 bases and J 5 bases, with 15 bases left between them. The CDR3 DNA reads TGTGCCTGGGGAGAGGCGGTGAGAACTGAAGCTTTCTTT. Translation: CAWGEAVRTEAFF.

V and J are TRBV12-5 and TRBJ2-7, with 12 bases lining up with TRBD2. V shed 5 bases and J 3 bases; nucleotides not matched to a gene: 5. Germline CDR1 and CDR2: LGHNT and FRNRAP. The CDR3 has 15 amino acids. Here the CDR3 DNA reads TGTGCTAGTGGTCACGGGACTAGCGGGCTCTACGAGCAGTACTTC. Residues: CASGHGTSGLYEQYF.

The chain couples TRBV5-1 to TRBJ1-1; D is perhaps TRBD1 (5 bases). Trimming cost V 2 bases and J 1 base, with 12 bases left between them. The CDR3 length is 15 residues. Germline V gene data show CDR1 as SGHRS and CDR2 as YFSETQ. In DNA, the CDR3 is TGCGCCAGCAGCTTTAGCACGACAGAGAACACTGAAGCTTTCTTT. Translated, it gives CASSFSTTENTEAFF.

The genes are TRBV13 and TRBJ1-2; TRBD1 aligns across 9 bases. Germline V gives CDR1 PRHDT, CDR2 FYEKMQ (reference sequence). This CDR3 region has 13 residues. Unmatched junction bases numbered 5, after V lost 4 bases and J lost 8 bases. CDR3: CASSSGQGGGYTF. CDR3 DNA sequence: TGTGCCAGCAGCTCGGGACAGGGAGGAGGCTACACCTTC. Drawing the rest from reference TRBV13 and TRBJ1-2, the complete variable domain is AAGVIQSPRHLIKEKRETATLKCYPIPRHDTVYWYQQGPGQDPQFLISFYEKMQSDKGSIPDRFSAQQFSDYHSELNMSSLELGDSALYFCASSSGQGGGYTFGSGTRLTVV.

V and J are TRBV4-3 and TRBJ1-4, with TRBD1 identical over 9 bases. Trimming removed 4 bases from V and 6 bases from J; junction bases left unmatched: 6. Per germline, CDR1 LGHNA and CDR2 YSLEER. The CDR3 has 15 residues. This CDR3 is CASSRDRGLDEKLFF. CDR3 DNA: TGCGCCAGCAGCCGAGACAGGGGGTTGGATGAAAAACTGTTTTTT.

The chain recombines TRBV6-1 with TRBJ1-2; D remains ambiguous. The germline V and J ends were trimmed by 1 base and 4 bases, with 7 bases remaining between them. The CDR3 totals 13 residues. Germline CDR1 reads MNHNS; CDR2 reads SASEGT. CDR3 nucleotide sequence: TGTGCCAGCAGTGAAGGGGCCGCCTATGGCTACACCTTC. Protein sequence: CASSEGAAYGYTF.

V is TRBV7-2 and J is TRBJ2-7, with D maybe TRBD2 (5 bases). Germline CDR1 SGHTA, CDR2 FQGNSA. V dropped 1 base and J dropped 6 bases, with 10 bases sitting between them. The CDR3 extends over 13 amino acids. For the CDR3, the DNA is TGTGCCAGCAGCTTAGGGGGAGTGGGCGAGCAGTACTTC. Its protein product is CASSLGGVGEQYF.

This rearrangement joins TRBV18 to TRBJ1-6, with 7 bases matching TRBD1. This CDR3 is built from 15 residues. J gave up 5 bases and V 6 bases, and 7 bases lay outside the gene matches. The germline V gene encodes CDR1 KGHSH and CDR2 LQKENI. The CDR3 loop is CASSRGTANNSPLHF. The DNA of the CDR3 is TGTGCCAGCTCGCGTGGGACAGCGAATAATTCACCCCTCCACTTT. Looking up the rest from reference TRBV18 and TRBJ1-6 gives the full variable domain: NAGVMQNPRHLVRRRGQEARLRCSPMKGHSHVYWYRQLPEEGLKFMVYLQKENIIDESGMPKERFSAEFPKEGPSILRIQQVVRGDSAAYFCASSRGTANNSPLHFGNGTRLTVT.

The chain carries TRBV7-6 and TRBJ2-1; TRBD2 matches at 13 bases. This CDR3 comprises 15 residues. Germline-derived CDR1 and CDR2 are SGHVS and FNYEAQ. Losses at the gene ends were 5 bases for V and 10 bases for J; bases not matched to a gene: 8. The CDR3 region has the DNA TGTGCCAGCAGCCTCGGACTAGCGGGGGTTCAGGAGCAGTTCTTC. Translating gives CASSLGLAGVQEQFF.

This rearrangement joins TRBV28 to TRBJ2-3; TRBD1 is a possible D gene (5 bases). Trimming removed 5 bases at V and 3 bases at J, with 12 bases between. Germline CDR1 and CDR2: MDHEN and SYDVKM. This CDR3 comprises 14 residues. CDR3 amino acids: CASSAPTDTDTQYF. The CDR3 DNA reads TGTGCCAGCAGTGCCCCGACAGATACAGATACGCAGTATTTT.

About this clone itself: Other DNA sequences in this sample translate to the same CDR3. The genes are TRBV19 and TRBJ2-7; D unresolved. CDR1 LNHDA and CDR2 SQIVND come from the germline V gene (reference sequence). Trimming left V 3 bases short and J 3 bases short, with 9 bases between. The length of the CDR3 is 13 residues. The CDR3 reads CASSIPDSYEQYF. The CDR3 DNA sequence: TGTGCCAGTAGTATCCCTGATAGCTACGAGCAGTACTTC.

The chain links TRBV10-2 to TRBJ2-5; D is uncertain. The germline gives CDR1 WSHSY, CDR2 SAAADI. CDR3 length: 13 amino acids. V lost 7 bases, J lost 2 bases, and 11 bases lay in between. This CDR3 reads CASTFDLQETQYF. For the CDR3, the DNA is TGCGCCAGCACTTTTGACTTGCAAGAGACCCAGTACTTC.

The chain is built from TRBV5-6 and TRBJ1-6, with D perhaps TRBD1 (5 bases). V lost 5 bases and J lost 5, with 8 bases in between. This CDR3 has 13 residues. CDR1 is SGHDT and CDR2 is YYEEEE in the germline V gene. In DNA form, the CDR3 reads TGTGCCAGCAGGGGGGGTGATAATTCACCCCTCCACTTT. It specifies CASRGGDNSPLHF.